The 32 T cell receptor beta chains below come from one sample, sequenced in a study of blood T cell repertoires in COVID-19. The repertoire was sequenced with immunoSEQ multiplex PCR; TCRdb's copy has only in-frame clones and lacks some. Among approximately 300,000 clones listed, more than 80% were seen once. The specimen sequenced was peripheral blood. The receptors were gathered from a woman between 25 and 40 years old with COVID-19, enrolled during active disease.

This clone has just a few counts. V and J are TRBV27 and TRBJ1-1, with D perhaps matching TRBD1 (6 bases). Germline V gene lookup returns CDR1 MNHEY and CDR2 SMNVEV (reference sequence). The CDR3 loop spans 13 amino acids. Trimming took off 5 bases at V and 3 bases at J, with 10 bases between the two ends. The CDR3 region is CASSPGEYTEAFF. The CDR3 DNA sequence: TGTGCCAGCAGTCCAGGGGAATACACTGAAGCTTTCTTT.

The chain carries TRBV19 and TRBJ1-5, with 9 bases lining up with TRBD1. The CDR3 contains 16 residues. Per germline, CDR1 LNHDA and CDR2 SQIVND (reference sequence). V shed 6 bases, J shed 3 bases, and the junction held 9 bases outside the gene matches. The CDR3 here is CASRLEGQGYNQPQHF. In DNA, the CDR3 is TGTGCCAGTAGGTTGGAGGGACAGGGCTACAATCAGCCCCAGCATTTT.

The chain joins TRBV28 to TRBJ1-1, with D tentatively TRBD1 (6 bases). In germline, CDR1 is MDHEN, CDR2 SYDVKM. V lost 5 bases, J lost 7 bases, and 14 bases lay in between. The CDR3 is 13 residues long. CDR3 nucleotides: TGTGCCAGCAGTCTAACTACAGGGTTTGAAGCTTTCTTT. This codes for CASSLTTGFEAFF.

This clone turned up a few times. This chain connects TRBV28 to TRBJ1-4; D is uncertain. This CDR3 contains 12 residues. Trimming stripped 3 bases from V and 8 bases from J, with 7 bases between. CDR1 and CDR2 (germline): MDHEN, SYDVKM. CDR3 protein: CASSLGGEKLFF. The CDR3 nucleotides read TGTGCCAGCAGTTTGGGAGGGGAAAAACTGTTTTTT.

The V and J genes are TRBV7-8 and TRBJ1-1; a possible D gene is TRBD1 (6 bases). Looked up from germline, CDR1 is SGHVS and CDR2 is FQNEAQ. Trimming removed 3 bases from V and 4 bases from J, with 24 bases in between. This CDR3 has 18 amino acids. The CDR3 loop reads CASSFYEGFQGIGTEAFF. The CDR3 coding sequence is TGTGCCAGCAGCTTCTACGAGGGATTCCAGGGGATCGGCACTGAAGCTTTCTTT.

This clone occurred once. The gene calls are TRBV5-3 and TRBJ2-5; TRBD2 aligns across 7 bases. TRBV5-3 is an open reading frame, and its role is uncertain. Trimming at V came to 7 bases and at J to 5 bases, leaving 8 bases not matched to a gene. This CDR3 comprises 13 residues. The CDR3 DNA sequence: TGTGCCAGACCGAGCGGGGCAGGGGAGACCCAGTACTTC. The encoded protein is CARPSGAGETQYF.

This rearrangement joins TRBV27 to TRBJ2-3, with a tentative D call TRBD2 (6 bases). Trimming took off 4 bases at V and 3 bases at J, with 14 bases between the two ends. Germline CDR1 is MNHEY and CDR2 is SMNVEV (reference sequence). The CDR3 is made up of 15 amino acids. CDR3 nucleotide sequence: TGTGCCAGCAGTTCTCTAGGGACTGCGACAGATACGCAGTATTTT. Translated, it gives CASSSLGTATDTQYF.

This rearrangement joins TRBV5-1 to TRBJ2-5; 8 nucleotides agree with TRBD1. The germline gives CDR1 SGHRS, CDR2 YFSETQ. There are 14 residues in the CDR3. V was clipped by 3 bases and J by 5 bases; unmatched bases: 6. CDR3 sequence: CASSYGQGDETQYF. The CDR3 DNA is TGCGCCAGCAGCTACGGACAGGGCGATGAGACCCAGTACTTC.

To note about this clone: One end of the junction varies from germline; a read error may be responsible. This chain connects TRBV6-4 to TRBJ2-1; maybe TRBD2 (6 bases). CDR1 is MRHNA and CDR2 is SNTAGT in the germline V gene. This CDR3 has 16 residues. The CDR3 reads CASSEWGWDSHNEQFF. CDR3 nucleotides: TGTGCCAGCAGTGAATGGGGATGGGACTCCCACAATGAGCAGTTCTTC.

The CDR3 reads CASSTAGGPGETQYF. The CDR3, as DNA: TGTGCCAGTAGTACCGCGGGAGGGCCAGGAGAGACCCAGTACTTC. This chain connects TRBV19 to TRBJ2-5, with TRBD2 matching 9 bases. Germline assignment: CDR1 LNHDA and CDR2 SQIVND (reference sequence). This CDR3 region has 15 residues. With 4 bases clipped from V and 4 bases from J, the junction kept 7 bases outside the gene matches.

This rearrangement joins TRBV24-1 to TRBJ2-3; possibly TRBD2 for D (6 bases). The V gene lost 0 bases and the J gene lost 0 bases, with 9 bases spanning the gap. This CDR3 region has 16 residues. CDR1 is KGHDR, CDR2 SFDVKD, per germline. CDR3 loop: CATSDLRAGSTDTQYF. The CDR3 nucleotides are TGTGCCACCAGTGATTTGCGAGCGGGTAGCACAGATACGCAGTATTTT.

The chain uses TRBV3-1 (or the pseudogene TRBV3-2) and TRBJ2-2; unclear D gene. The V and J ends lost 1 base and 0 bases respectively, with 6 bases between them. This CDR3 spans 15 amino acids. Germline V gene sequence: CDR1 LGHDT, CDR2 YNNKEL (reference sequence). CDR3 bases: TGTGCCAGCAGCCAAGCCAATTCGAACACCGGGGAGCTGTTTTTT. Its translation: CASSQANSNTGELFF.

The CDR3 DNA reads TGTGCCAGCAACAGGGAGGGCTATGGCTACACCTTC. It yields the protein CASNREGYGYTF. V usage is TRBV2 and J usage is TRBJ1-2; D is perhaps TRBD1 (6 bases). The ends were cut back, 7 bases at V and 4 bases at J, with 10 bases in the middle. CDR1 is SNHLY, CDR2 FYNNEI, per germline. This CDR3 is built from 12 residues.

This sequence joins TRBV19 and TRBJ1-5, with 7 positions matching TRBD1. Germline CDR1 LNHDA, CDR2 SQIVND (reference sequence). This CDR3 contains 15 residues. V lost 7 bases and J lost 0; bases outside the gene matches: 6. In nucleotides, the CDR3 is TGTGCCAGTACCCGGGACAGCGTTAGCAATCAGCCCCAGCATTTT. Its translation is CASTRDSVSNQPQHF.

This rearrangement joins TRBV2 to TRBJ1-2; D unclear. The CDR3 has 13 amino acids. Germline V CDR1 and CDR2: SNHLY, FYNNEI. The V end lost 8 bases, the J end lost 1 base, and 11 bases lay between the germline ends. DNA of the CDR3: TGTGCCAGCGCCCCCGTAGTTAACTATGGCTACACCTTC. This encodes CASAPVVNYGYTF.

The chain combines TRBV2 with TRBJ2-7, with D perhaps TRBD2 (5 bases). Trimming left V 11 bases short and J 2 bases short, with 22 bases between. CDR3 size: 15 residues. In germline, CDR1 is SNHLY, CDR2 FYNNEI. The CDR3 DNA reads TGTGCCTCAGCCCGGCAGCGGCCCGAAACCTACGAGCAGTACTTC. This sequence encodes CASARQRPETYEQYF. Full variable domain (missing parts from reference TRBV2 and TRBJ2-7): EPEVTQTPSHQVTQMGQEVILRCVPISNHLYFYWYRQILGQKVEFLVSFYNNEISEKSEIFDDQFSVERPDGSNFTLKIRSTKLEDSAMYFCASARQRPETYEQYFGPGTRLTVT.

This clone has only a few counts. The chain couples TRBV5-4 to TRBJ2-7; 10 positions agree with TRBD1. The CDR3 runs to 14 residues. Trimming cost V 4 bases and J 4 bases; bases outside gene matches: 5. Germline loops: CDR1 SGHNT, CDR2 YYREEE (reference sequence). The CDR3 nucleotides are TGTGCCAGCAGCGTGGGACAGGGGACTTACGAGCAGTACTTC. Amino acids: CASSVGQGTYEQYF.

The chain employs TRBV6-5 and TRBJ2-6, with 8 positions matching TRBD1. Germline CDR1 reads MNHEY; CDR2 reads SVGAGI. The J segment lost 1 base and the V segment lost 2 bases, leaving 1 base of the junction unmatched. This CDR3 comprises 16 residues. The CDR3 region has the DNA TGTGCCAGCAGTTACCGACAGGGGTCTGGGGCCAACGTCCTGACTTTC. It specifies CASSYRQGSGANVLTF.

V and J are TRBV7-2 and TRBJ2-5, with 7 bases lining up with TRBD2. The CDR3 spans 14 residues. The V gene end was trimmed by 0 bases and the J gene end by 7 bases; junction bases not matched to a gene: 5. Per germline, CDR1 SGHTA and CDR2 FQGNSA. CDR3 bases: TGTGCCAGCAGCTTAGCGGGAGGGCCAGGGACCCAGTACTTC. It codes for CASSLAGGPGTQYF.

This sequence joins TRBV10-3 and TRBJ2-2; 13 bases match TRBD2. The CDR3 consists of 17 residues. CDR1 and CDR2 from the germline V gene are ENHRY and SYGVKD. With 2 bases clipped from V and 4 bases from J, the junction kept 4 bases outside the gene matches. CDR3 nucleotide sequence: TGTGCCATCAGTGAGACTAGCGGGAGGGCCGGCACCGGGGAGCTGTTTTTT. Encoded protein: CAISETSGRAGTGELFF.

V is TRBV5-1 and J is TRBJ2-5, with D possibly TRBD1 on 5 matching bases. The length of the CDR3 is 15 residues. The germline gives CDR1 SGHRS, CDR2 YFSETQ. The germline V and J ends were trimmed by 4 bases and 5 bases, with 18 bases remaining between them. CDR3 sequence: CASSPGWGGEETQYF. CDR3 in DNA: TGCGCCAGCAGCCCAGGTTGGGGCGGAGAGGAGACCCAGTACTTC.

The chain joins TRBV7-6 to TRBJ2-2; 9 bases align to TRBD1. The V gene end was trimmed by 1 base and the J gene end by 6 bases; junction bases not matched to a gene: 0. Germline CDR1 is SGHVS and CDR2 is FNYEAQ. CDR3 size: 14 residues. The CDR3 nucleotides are TGTGCCAGCAGCTTAGGGGACAGGGCCGGGGAGCTGTTTTTT. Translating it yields CASSLGDRAGELFF.

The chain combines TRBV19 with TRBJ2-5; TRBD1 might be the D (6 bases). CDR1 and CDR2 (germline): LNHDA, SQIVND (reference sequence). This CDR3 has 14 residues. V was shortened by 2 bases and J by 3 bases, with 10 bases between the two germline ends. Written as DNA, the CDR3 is TGTGCCAGTAGTATAACCGCAGGGGAAGAGACCCAGTACTTC. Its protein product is CASSITAGEETQYF.

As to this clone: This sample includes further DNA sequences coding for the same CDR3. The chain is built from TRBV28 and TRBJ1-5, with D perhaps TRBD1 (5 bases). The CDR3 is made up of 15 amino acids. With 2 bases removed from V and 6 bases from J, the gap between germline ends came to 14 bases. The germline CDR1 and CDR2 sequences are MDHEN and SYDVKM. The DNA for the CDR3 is TGTGCCAGCAGTTTAGAACCCTTGGGGGGTCAGCCCCAGCATTTT. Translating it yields CASSLEPLGGQPQHF.

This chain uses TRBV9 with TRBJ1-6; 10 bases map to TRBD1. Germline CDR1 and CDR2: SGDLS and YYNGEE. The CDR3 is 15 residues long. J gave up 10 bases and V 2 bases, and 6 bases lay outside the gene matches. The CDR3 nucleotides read TGTGCCAGCAGCGTCGGGACAGGGGTAAAGTCACCCCTCCACTTT. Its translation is CASSVGTGVKSPLHF.

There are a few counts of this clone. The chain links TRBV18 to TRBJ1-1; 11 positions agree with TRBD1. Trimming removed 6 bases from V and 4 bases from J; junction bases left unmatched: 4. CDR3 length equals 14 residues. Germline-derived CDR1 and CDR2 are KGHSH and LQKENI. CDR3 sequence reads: CASSRGQGGTEAFF. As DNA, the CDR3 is TGTGCCAGCTCTCGGGGACAGGGGGGCACTGAAGCTTTCTTT.

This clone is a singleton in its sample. The CDR3 protein is CASKLAGAYEQYF. The CDR3 DNA is TGTGCCAGCAAGCTAGCGGGAGCCTACGAGCAGTACTTC. The rearrangement links TRBV2 to TRBJ2-7; TRBD2 aligns across 10 bases. Trimming cost V 7 bases and J 2 bases; bases outside gene matches: 2. There are 13 residues in the CDR3. The germline gives CDR1 SNHLY, CDR2 FYNNEI.

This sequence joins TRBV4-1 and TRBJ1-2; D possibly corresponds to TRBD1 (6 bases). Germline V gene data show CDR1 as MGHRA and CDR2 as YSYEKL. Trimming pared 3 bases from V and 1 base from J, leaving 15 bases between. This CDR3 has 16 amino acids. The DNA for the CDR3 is TGCGCCAGCAGCCAGCCTACCGACAGGATTAACTATGGCTACACCTTC. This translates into CASSQPTDRINYGYTF.

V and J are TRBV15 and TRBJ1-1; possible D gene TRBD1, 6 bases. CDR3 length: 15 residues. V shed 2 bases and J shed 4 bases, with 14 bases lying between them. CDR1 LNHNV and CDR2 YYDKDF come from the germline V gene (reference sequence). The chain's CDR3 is CATSRSRTASTEAFF. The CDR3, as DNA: TGTGCCACCAGCAGATCGCGGACAGCCAGCACTGAAGCTTTCTTT.

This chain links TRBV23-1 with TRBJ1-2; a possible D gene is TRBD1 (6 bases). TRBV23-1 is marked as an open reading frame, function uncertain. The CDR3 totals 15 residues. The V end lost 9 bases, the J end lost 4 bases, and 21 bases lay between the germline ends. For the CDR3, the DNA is TGCGCCAGTCCCCGTAGGGGGTGCGACGCCTATGGCTACACCTTC. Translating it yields CASPRRGCDAYGYTF.

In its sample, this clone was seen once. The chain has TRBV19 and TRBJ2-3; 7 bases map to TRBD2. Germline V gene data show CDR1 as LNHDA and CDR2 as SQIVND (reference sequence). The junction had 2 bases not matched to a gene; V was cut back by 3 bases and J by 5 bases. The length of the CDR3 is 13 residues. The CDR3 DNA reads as TGTGCCAGTAGTATCTTAGCGGGAGATACGCAGTATTTT. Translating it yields CASSILAGDTQYF.

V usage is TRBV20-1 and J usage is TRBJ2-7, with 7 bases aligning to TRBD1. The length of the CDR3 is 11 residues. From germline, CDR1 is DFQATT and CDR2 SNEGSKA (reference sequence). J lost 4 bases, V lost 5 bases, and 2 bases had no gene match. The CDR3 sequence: CSAGTAYEQYF. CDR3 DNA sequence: TGCAGTGCTGGGACAGCTTACGAGCAGTACTTC.